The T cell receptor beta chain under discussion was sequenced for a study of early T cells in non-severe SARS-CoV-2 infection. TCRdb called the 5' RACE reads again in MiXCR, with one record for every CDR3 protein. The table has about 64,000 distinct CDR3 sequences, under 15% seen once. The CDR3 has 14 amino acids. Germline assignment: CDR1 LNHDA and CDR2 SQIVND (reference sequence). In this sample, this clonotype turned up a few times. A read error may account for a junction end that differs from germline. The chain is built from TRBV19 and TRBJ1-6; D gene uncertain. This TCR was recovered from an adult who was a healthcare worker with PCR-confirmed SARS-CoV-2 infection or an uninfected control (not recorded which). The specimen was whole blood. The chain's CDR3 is CASTPPGYNSPLHF. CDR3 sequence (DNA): TGTGCAAGTACCCCCCCCGGGTATAATTCACCCCTCCACTTT. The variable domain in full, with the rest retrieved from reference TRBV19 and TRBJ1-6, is DGGITQSPKYLFRKEGQNVTLSCEQNLNHDAMYWYRQDPGQGLRLIYYSQIVNDFQKGDIAEGYSVSREKKESFPLTVTSAQKNPTAFYLCASTPPGYNSPLHFGNGTRLTVT.